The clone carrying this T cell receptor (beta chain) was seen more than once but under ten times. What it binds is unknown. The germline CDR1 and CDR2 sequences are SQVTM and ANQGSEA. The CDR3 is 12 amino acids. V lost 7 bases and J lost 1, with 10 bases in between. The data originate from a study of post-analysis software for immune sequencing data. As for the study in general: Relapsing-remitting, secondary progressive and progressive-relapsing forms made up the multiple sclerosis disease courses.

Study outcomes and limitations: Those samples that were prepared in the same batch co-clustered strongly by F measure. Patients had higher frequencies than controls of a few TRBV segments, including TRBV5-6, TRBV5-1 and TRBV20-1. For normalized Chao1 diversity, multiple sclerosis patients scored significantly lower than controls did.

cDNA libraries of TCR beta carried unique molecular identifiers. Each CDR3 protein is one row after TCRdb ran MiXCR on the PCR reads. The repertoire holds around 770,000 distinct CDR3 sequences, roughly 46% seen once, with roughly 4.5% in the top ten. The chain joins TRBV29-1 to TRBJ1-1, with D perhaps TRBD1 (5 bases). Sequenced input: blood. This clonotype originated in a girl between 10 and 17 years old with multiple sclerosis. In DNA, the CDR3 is TGCAGCGCCGTGAGGGGGAACACTGAAGCTTTCTTT. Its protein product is CSAVRGNTEAFF.